This T cell receptor beta chain is drawn from a study of long-term antiretroviral therapy in people with HIV. Study-level points and caveats: HIV repertoires showed narrower CDR3 length ranges than controls. Clones expanded before ART dominated the repertoire at all time points.

This was the immunoSEQ v3.0 assay at survey level. Generated by immunoSEQ multiplex PCR, the TCRdb table keeps only in-frame clones and is missing some. Of 25,000 to 35,000 clones in the sample, 70% to 90% were seen once. Worth noting for this clone: Its antigen is undetermined.

Trimming cost V 2 bases and J 0 bases, with 8 bases left between them. The CDR3 is 15 amino acids. Per germline, CDR1 MNHNY and CDR2 SVGAGI (reference sequence). The origin of this receptor is a man in his fifties with HIV. The sequenced sample was unsorted PBMCs, obtained about 5 years before starting antiretroviral therapy. The chain couples TRBV6-6 to TRBJ1-5; D is possibly TRBD1 (5 bases). CDR3 sequence reads: CASSYGGFSNQPQHF. The CDR3 nucleotides are TGTGCCAGCAGTTACGGGGGTTTTAGCAATCAGCCCCAGCATTTT.